These 2 T cell receptor beta chains were sequenced from one sample in a study of T cell changes during pregnancy in multiple sclerosis. Method: immunoSEQ multiplex PCR; TCRdb's copy keeps in-frame clones and lacks some. The repertoire holds approximately 92,000 clones, with roughly 90% as singletons. The sample here was peripheral blood, taken in the first trimester of pregnancy. These receptors came from a female donor with multiple sclerosis, enrolled in a pregnancy study.

The chain uses TRBV6-1 and TRBJ1-4; 8 positions match TRBD1. The CDR3 contains 15 residues. After removal of 3 bases from V and 6 bases from J, the junction contained 6 bases not matched to a gene. The germline V gene encodes CDR1 MNHNS and CDR2 SASEGT. The CDR3 DNA follows: TGTGCCAGCAGTGACCGCGACAGGGGATATGAAAAACTGTTTTTT. Amino acid sequence: CASSDRDRGYEKLFF.

The CDR3 bases are TGTGCCTGGAGTCATGGCCACCCCTGGCCCATGAACACTGAAGCTTTCTTT. This encodes CAWSHGHPWPMNTEAFF. The chain recombines TRBV30 with TRBJ1-1, with D hard to call. The V gene's germline CDR1 is GTSNPN and CDR2 SVGIG (reference sequence). V was pared by 2 bases and J by 0 bases, with 19 bases between. The CDR3 loop spans 17 amino acids.